This record covers a single TCR beta chain. The CDR3 length is 16 residues. V shed 0 bases and J 1 base; nucleotides not matched to a gene: 3. This entry is derived from a study of shared clonotypes between healthy human individuals. Data came from immunoSEQ multiplex PCR; TCRdb stores just in-frame clones and leaves some out. This sample has over a million clones, with about 80% found just once. This sequence joins TRBV5-3 and TRBJ2-5; 10 bases align to TRBD2. TRBV5-3 is designated an ORF whose function remains uncertain. Sequenced: memory CD4+ T cells from PBMCs. The subset: CD45RA-negative fraction. This sequence was found in a man in his late teens or twenties in good health. Some clones in this sample may be carry-over from other donors' samples. The CDR3 region is CARSLEAGGPQETQYF. Written as DNA, the CDR3 is TGTGCCAGAAGCTTGGAAGCGGGAGGGCCCCAAGAGACCCAGTACTTC.